The 15 T cell receptor beta chains given below trace back to one sample, sequenced in a study of T cells in tuberculosis. Libraries were prepared by immunoSEQ multiplex PCR; TCRdb keeps only in-frame clonotypes and omits some of them. Of tens of thousands of clones listed, roughly 91% were seen once; the top ten hold approximately 2%. After thawing and overnight rest, PBMC were stained with GMM-loaded CD1B tetramer, viability dye and anti-CD3 for sorting. C32 glucose monomycolate from Rhodococcus equi was loaded onto the CD1B tetramers. Sequencing input: CD1b-GMM tetramer-negative cells sorted from PBMCs. These receptors originate from an adult woman with latent tuberculosis.

The chain has TRBV6-5 and TRBJ2-7; D remains ambiguous. Between the trimmed V and J ends, which lost 4 bases and 0 bases, there was a span of 10 bases. Per the germline V gene, CDR1 is MNHEY and CDR2 is SVGAGI. The CDR3 runs to 14 residues. The CDR3 reads CASSSTGSSYEQYV. The CDR3 coding sequence is TGTGCCAGCAGTTCGACGGGTAGCTCCTACGAGCAGTACGTC.

This rearrangement joins TRBV28 to TRBJ1-5; TRBD1 might be the D (5 bases). With 1 base removed from V and 4 bases from J, the gap between germline ends came to 14 bases. CDR1 is MDHEN and CDR2 is SYDVKM in the germline V gene. The CDR3 totals 16 residues. This chain's CDR3 is CASSLFVQGPNQPQHF. DNA of the CDR3: TGTGCCAGCAGTTTATTCGTCCAGGGCCCTAATCAGCCCCAGCATTTT.

The chain uses TRBV27 and TRBJ1-6; TRBD1 matches at 7 bases. The CDR3 extends over 14 amino acids. Germline CDR1 MNHEY, CDR2 SMNVEV (reference sequence). The J segment lost 13 bases and the V segment lost 6 bases, leaving 12 bases of the junction unmatched. CDR3 DNA: TGTGCCAGCAGCGACCGGGACAGTTCCCCCCCCCTCCACTTT. It yields the protein CASSDRDSSPPLHF.

The genes are TRBV19 and TRBJ2-2, with D maybe TRBD2 (5 bases). The CDR3 sequence is 14 residues long. CDR1 is LNHDA, CDR2 SQIVND, per germline (reference sequence). V gave up 5 bases and J gave up 4 bases, with 11 bases separating them. The CDR3 DNA sequence: TGTGCCAGTAGTCTGCGGGCTGGCACCGGGGAGCTGTTTTTT. Amino acids: CASSLRAGTGELFF. Looking up the rest from reference TRBV19 and TRBJ2-2 gives the full variable domain: DGGITQSPKYLFRKEGQNVTLSCEQNLNHDAMYWYRQDPGQGLRLIYYSQIVNDFQKGDIAEGYSVSREKKESFPLTVTSAQKNPTAFYLCASSLRAGTGELFFGEGSRLTVL.

The chain links TRBV10-3 to TRBJ1-3, with TRBD1 identical over 7 bases. This CDR3 comprises 16 residues. CDR1 is ENHRY, CDR2 SYGVKD, per germline. V lost 3 bases and J lost 3; bases outside the gene matches: 8. The CDR3 loop is CAISDREGAVGNTIYF. Written as DNA, the CDR3 is TGTGCCATCAGTGACCGAGAGGGGGCGGTTGGAAACACCATATATTTT.

This rearrangement joins TRBV10-2 to TRBJ1-2, with a weak D call TRBD1 (5 bases). V was pared by 10 bases and J by 4 bases, with 13 bases between. The CDR3 loop spans 12 amino acids. CDR1 is WSHSY and CDR2 is SAAADI in the germline V gene. CDR3: CAIRRQGYGYTF. The CDR3 DNA sequence: TGCGCCATCAGAAGGCAGGGCTATGGCTACACCTTC.

As to this clone: At one of its ends the junction is not consistent with the germline gene, which may arise from a read error. In nucleotides, the CDR3 is TGCAGCGTAGATTGGGGGAGGGGGGTCAGAAACTTC. It codes for CSVDWGRGVRNF. The chain uses TRBV29-1 and TRBJ2-7; TRBD2 is a possible D gene (7 bases). Germline loops: CDR1 SQVTM, CDR2 ANQGSEA. The CDR3 has 12 residues.

The chain is built from TRBV7-6 and TRBJ1-3; possibly TRBD1 for D (6 bases). Germline assignment: CDR1 SGHVS and CDR2 FNYEAQ. V was pared by 2 bases and J by 0 bases, with 8 bases between. The CDR3 length is 15 residues. The CDR3 bases are TGTGCCAGCAGCTTAAGGGACACCTCTGGAAACACCATATATTTT. The encoded protein is CASSLRDTSGNTIYF.

This clone was picked up a small number of times. The chain uses TRBV18 and TRBJ2-7; TRBD1 matches 8 bases. Germline loops: CDR1 KGHSH, CDR2 LQKENI. The CDR3 is made up of 15 amino acids. V lost 0 bases to trimming and J lost 3 bases; unmatched junction nucleotides: 4. CDR3 coding DNA: TGTGCCAGCTCACCACCATGGGACAGGAGCTACGAGCAGTACTTC. It translates to CASSPPWDRSYEQYF.

This rearrangement joins TRBV27 to TRBJ2-7; possibly TRBD2 for D (5 bases). V dropped 6 bases and J dropped 3 bases, with 9 bases sitting between them. The CDR3 is 12 amino acids. Germline V CDR1 and CDR2: MNHEY, SMNVEV (reference sequence). CDR3 DNA sequence: TGTGCCAGCAGCGCAGACTACTACGAGCAGTACTTC. It specifies CASSADYYEQYF.

The chain has TRBV29-1 and TRBJ2-2; 14 bases agree with TRBD2. Per the germline V gene, CDR1 is SQVTM and CDR2 is ANQGSEA. V gave up 5 bases and J gave up 5 bases; unmatched junction bases: 4. This CDR3 spans 15 amino acids. The DNA of the CDR3 is TGCAGCGTTTCTGGACTAGCGGGGGGAACCGGGGAGCTGTTTTTT. This gives the protein CSVSGLAGGTGELFF.

This CDR3 reads CASSFRDLTEAFF. CDR3 sequence (DNA): TGTGCCAGCAGTTTCAGGGATTTAACTGAAGCTTTCTTT. The J gene is TRBJ1-1, the V gene TRBV27, with a tentative D call TRBD1 (5 bases). The germline V gene has CDR1 MNHEY and CDR2 SMNVEV (reference sequence). CDR3 length: 13 residues. The V and J ends lost 3 bases and 5 bases respectively, with 10 bases between them.

As DNA, the CDR3 is TGTGCCAGTAGTATCCGGGACAAAACCTACGAGCAGTACTTC. Protein: CASSIRDKTYEQYF. The genes are TRBV19 and TRBJ2-7; D perhaps matches TRBD1 (6 bases). Germline CDR1 reads LNHDA; CDR2 reads SQIVND (reference sequence). CDR3 size: 14 residues. With 3 bases removed from V and 2 bases from J, the gap between germline ends came to 11 bases.

The V and J genes are TRBV7-2 and TRBJ2-3, with 8 bases identical to TRBD2. CDR1 is SGHTA and CDR2 is FQGNSA in the germline V gene. The CDR3 runs to 16 residues. Losses at the gene ends were 5 bases for V and 2 bases for J; bases not matched to a gene: 9. The CDR3 protein is CASSPRGGGNTDTQYF. The DNA for the CDR3 is TGTGCCAGCAGCCCGCGGGGCGGGGGGAACACAGATACGCAGTATTTT.

The chain uses TRBV7-3 and TRBJ2-1; 7 nucleotides align to TRBD2. The CDR3 contains 16 residues. Looked up from germline, CDR1 is SGHTA and CDR2 is FQGTGA. V was clipped by 7 bases and J by 0 bases; unmatched bases: 9. The CDR3 here is CASTRYGGSSYNEQFF. CDR3 DNA sequence: TGTGCCAGCACCAGATACGGGGGGAGCTCCTACAATGAGCAGTTCTTC.